The 31 T cell receptor beta chains given below trace back to one sample, sequenced in a study of cytomegalovirus exposure and HLA in healthy donors. The PCR contained 60 Vbeta and 13 Jbeta primers. Generated by immunoSEQ multiplex PCR, the TCRdb table keeps only in-frame clones and is missing some. This table has 75,000 to 90,000 clones, around 76% appearing once. The sequencing sample was made of PBMCs. The receptors stem from a male donor in good health and CMV-seropositive.

This clone was counted only a few times. V is TRBV28 and J is TRBJ2-1; 7 bases fit TRBD1. The germline V gene encodes CDR1 MDHEN and CDR2 SYDVKM. The CDR3 is 16 residues long. V was clipped by 2 bases and J by 0 bases; unmatched bases: 4. The CDR3 spells CASSLTGVFSYNEQFF. CDR3 DNA: TGTGCCAGCAGTTTAACAGGGGTATTCTCCTACAATGAGCAGTTCTTC. Variable domain in full (rest from reference TRBV28 and TRBJ2-1): DVKVTQSSRYLVKRTGEKVFLECVQDMDHENMFWYRQDPGLGLRLIYFSYDVKMKEKGDIPEGYSVSREKKERFSLILESASTNQTSMYLCASSLTGVFSYNEQFFGPGTRLTVL.

In DNA form, the CDR3 reads TGTGCCAGCAGCGGTAGTGGGGACTCCGTCTCCTACGAGCAGTACTTC. Its protein product is CASSGSGDSVSYEQYF. J is TRBJ2-7 and V is TRBV9, with D tentatively TRBD2 (6 bases). The CDR3 has 16 residues. Germline V gives CDR1 SGDLS, CDR2 YYNGEE. V shed 3 bases and J shed 0 bases, with 16 bases lying between them.

V usage is TRBV7-3 and J usage is TRBJ2-2; 8 bases are shared with TRBD2. The CDR3 consists of 14 residues. V lost 3 bases and J lost 6; bases outside the gene matches: 3. Germline V lookup: CDR1 SGHTA, CDR2 FQGTGA. CDR3 DNA sequence: TGTGCCAGCAGCTTCCCTAGCGGGCCCGGGGAGCTGTTTTTT. Translation gives CASSFPSGPGELFF.

The V gene is TRBV15, the J gene TRBJ1-1; no clear D gene. V dropped 0 bases and J dropped 1 base, with 6 bases sitting between them. Germline V gives CDR1 LNHNV, CDR2 YYDKDF (reference sequence). The CDR3 is 14 residues long. The DNA of the CDR3 is TGTGCCACCAGCAGAGATTCGTGGAACACTGAAGCTTTCTTT. Translation gives CATSRDSWNTEAFF. Full variable domain (rest looked up from reference TRBV15 and TRBJ1-1): DAMVIQNPRYQVTQFGKPVTLSCSQTLNHNVMYWYQQKSSQAPKLLFHYYDKDFNNEADTPDNFQSRRPNTSFCFLDIRSPGLGDTAMYLCATSRDSWNTEAFFGQGTRLTVV.

The chain joins TRBV19 to TRBJ1-5; D ambiguous. The CDR3 spans 14 residues. Germline V gene lookup returns CDR1 LNHDA and CDR2 SQIVND (reference sequence). Trimming stripped 3 bases from V and 9 bases from J, with 15 bases between. CDR3 sequence reads: CASSIRPETWPQHF. In DNA, the CDR3 is TGTGCCAGTAGTATTCGCCCAGAGACTTGGCCCCAGCATTTT.

This clone was detected only once. The CDR3 DNA sequence: TGTGCCAGCAGTTTTCCGGGACACGGCTACAATGAGCAGTTCTTC. Its protein is CASSFPGHGYNEQFF. The chain joins TRBV27 to TRBJ2-1, with a possible D match to TRBD1 (6 bases). V was clipped by 3 bases and J by 3 bases, with 12 bases between them. The CDR3 runs to 15 residues. Per germline, CDR1 MNHEY and CDR2 SMNVEV (reference sequence).

The genes are TRBV5-1 and TRBJ1-2, with 7 bases aligning to TRBD1. Germline V gives CDR1 SGHRS, CDR2 YFSETQ. Trimming took 1 base from V and 5 from J; bases not matched to a gene: 8. This CDR3 is built from 15 residues. The CDR3 region has the DNA TGCGCCAGCAGCTTGCTGGGACAGTCTAGGTATGGCTACACCTTC. Translation gives CASSLLGQSRYGYTF.

The rearrangement uses TRBV7-9 and TRBJ1-1; TRBD1 matches 7 bases. The V gene's germline CDR1 is SEHNR and CDR2 FQNEAQ (reference sequence). Trimming at V came to 2 bases and at J to 1 base, leaving 16 bases not matched to a gene. The CDR3 totals 19 residues. CDR3 in DNA: TGTGCCAGCAGCTTAAGTTCCGGTGGGTGGGGACAGCCGAACACTGAAGCTTTCTTT. Translation gives CASSLSSGGWGQPNTEAFF. The entire variable domain, with the rest obtained from reference TRBV7-9 and TRBJ1-1, is as follows: DTGVSQNPRHKITKRGQNVTFRCDPISEHNRLYWYRQTLGQGPEFLTYFQNEAQLEKSRLLSDRFSAERPKGSFSTLEIQRTEQGDSAMYLCASSLSSGGWGQPNTEAFFGQGTRLTVV.

This clone has just one count. The rearrangement uses TRBV11-2 and TRBJ2-1; the match to TRBD2 covers 8 bases. The length of the CDR3 is 14 residues. Germline CDR1 is SGHAT and CDR2 is FQNNGV. The J segment lost 3 bases and the V segment lost 5 bases, leaving 3 bases of the junction unmatched. The DNA for the CDR3 is TGTGCCAGCAGCCACGGGGGGGACTACAATGAGCAGTTCTTC. Translation gives CASSHGGDYNEQFF.

The CDR3 DNA follows: TGTGCCAGCAGCTTAGGGGGAAGGGAGTCACCCCTCCACTTT. Translated: CASSLGGRESPLHF. The gene calls are TRBV7-2 and TRBJ1-6, with D uncertain. V lost 1 base, J lost 10 bases, and 11 bases lay in between. Germline lookup yields CDR1 SGHTA and CDR2 FQGNSA. This CDR3 comprises 14 residues.

J is TRBJ1-1 and V is TRBV5-1; TRBD1 might be the D (6 bases). The ends were cut back, 4 bases at V and 0 bases at J, with 10 bases in the middle. Germline CDR1 and CDR2: SGHRS and YFSETQ. The CDR3 spans 14 residues. The CDR3 region has the DNA TGCGCCAGCAGCAAGACAGGTTTGAACACTGAAGCTTTCTTT. It specifies CASSKTGLNTEAFF.

The chain joins TRBV20-1 to TRBJ1-2; TRBD1 agrees at 7 bases. CDR3 size: 11 residues. Germline assignment: CDR1 DFQATT and CDR2 SNEGSKA (reference sequence). V was clipped by 6 bases and J by 3 bases; unmatched bases: 1. As DNA, the CDR3 is TGCAGTGCCGGGACAGACTATGGCTACACCTTC. Its protein is CSAGTDYGYTF.

The genes are TRBV28 and TRBJ2-7; the match to TRBD2 covers 8 bases. J lost 6 bases, V lost 4 bases, and 8 bases had no gene match. The germline V gene has CDR1 MDHEN and CDR2 SYDVKM. The CDR3 contains 14 residues. CDR3 sequence (DNA): TGTGCCAGCAGTTCGGGGGGGCTAGCTCGCGAGCAGTACTTC. Translation gives CASSSGGLAREQYF.

This chain joins TRBV29-1 and TRBJ2-5; D might be TRBD2 (6 bases). Deletions cut 7 bases from V and 4 bases from J, with 13 bases between. Germline V lookup: CDR1 SQVTM, CDR2 ANQGSEA. CDR3 length equals 12 residues. The CDR3 DNA reads as TGCAGCGGCGCCCCCGGGGGAGAGACCCAGTACTTC. Protein sequence: CSGAPGGETQYF.

The V call is TRBV28, the J call TRBJ1-5, with D perhaps matching TRBD1 (5 bases). Germline-derived CDR1 and CDR2 are MDHEN and SYDVKM. The CDR3 length is 15 residues. Trimming removed 4 bases at V and 7 bases at J, with 17 bases between. CDR3 region: CASSSPAGYRQPQHF. Written as DNA, the CDR3 is TGTGCCAGCAGTTCCCCAGCAGGGTACAGGCAGCCCCAGCATTTT.

This chain joins TRBV5-4 and TRBJ1-3, with a tentative D call TRBD1 (6 bases). The CDR3 has 16 residues. In germline, CDR1 is SGHNT, CDR2 YYREEE (reference sequence). The germline V and J ends were trimmed by 3 bases and 0 bases, with 13 bases remaining between them. This chain's CDR3 is CASSSSVGASGNTIYF. The CDR3, as DNA: TGTGCCAGCAGCTCCTCGGTGGGGGCCTCTGGAAACACCATATATTTT.

V is TRBV7-7 and J is TRBJ2-1, with 9 bases identical to TRBD1. The CDR3 runs to 15 residues. Germline V lookup: CDR1 SSHAT, CDR2 FNYEAQ (reference sequence). The junction had 8 bases not matched to a gene; V was cut back by 1 base and J by 10 bases. As DNA, the CDR3 is TGTGCCAGCAGCTTAGGTGCACAGGGGGCGTCGGAGCAGTTCTTC. It translates to CASSLGAQGASEQFF.

The rearrangement links TRBV28 to TRBJ1-1, with 8 nucleotides matching TRBD1. Germline CDR1 and CDR2: MDHEN and SYDVKM. The CDR3 sequence is 17 residues long. J lost 0 bases, V lost 5 bases, and 11 bases had no gene match. Here the CDR3 reads CASSPLAGGGLNTEAFF. The CDR3 DNA follows: TGTGCCAGCAGTCCTTTGGCAGGGGGCGGGTTGAACACTGAAGCTTTCTTT.

In this sample, this clone turned up many times. This chain uses TRBV27 with TRBJ1-5, with a tentative D call TRBD1 (6 bases). The germline CDR1 and CDR2 sequences are MNHEY and SMNVEV (reference sequence). The V gene lost 5 bases and the J gene lost 4 bases, with 24 bases spanning the gap. This CDR3 is built from 18 residues. CDR3 sequence reads: CASSGGGEWEGVNQPQHF. DNA of the CDR3: TGTGCCAGCAGTGGGGGGGGAGAGTGGGAGGGGGTGAATCAGCCCCAGCATTTT.

This clone was detected only a few times. The chain uses TRBV30 and TRBJ2-1; D possibly corresponds to TRBD2 (5 bases). Trimming took off 3 bases at V and 10 bases at J, with 16 bases between the two ends. Germline values: CDR1 GTSNPN, CDR2 SVGIG (reference sequence). CDR3 length: 13 residues. In DNA, the CDR3 is TGTGCCTGGAGAAATGGGCCCGGGGTGGAGCAGTTCTTC. Translated: CAWRNGPGVEQFF. The whole variable domain, filled in from reference TRBV30 and TRBJ2-1, reads SQTIHQWPATLVQPVGSPLSLECTVEGTSNPNLYWYRQAAGRGLQLLFYSVGIGQISSEVPQNLSASRPQDRQFILSSKKLLLSDSGFYLCAWRNGPGVEQFFGPGTRLTVL.

This chain uses TRBV11-2 with TRBJ2-7, with TRBD2 matching 9 bases. The V segment lost 4 bases and the J segment 2 bases; nucleotides outside the gene matches: 3. The germline CDR1 and CDR2 sequences are SGHAT and FQNNGV. The CDR3 contains 14 residues. CDR3 DNA: TGTGCCAGCAGCTCTAGCGGGGTTACCTACGAGCAGTACTTC. Its protein product is CASSSSGVTYEQYF.

The chain employs TRBV19 and TRBJ1-1; TRBD1 agrees at 8 bases. The V gene's germline CDR1 is LNHDA and CDR2 SQIVND (reference sequence). The ends lost 10 bases at V and 3 bases at J; junction bases unmatched: 7. The CDR3 sequence is 13 residues long. The DNA for the CDR3 is TGTGCCATATCGACAGGGGTCGACACTGAAGCTTTCTTT. The encoded protein is CAISTGVDTEAFF.

The CDR3 sequence is CASSYAGSVEQFF. The CDR3 nucleotides are TGTGCCAGCAGTTACGCGGGATCCGTCGAGCAGTTCTTC. V usage is TRBV6-6 and J usage is TRBJ2-1; the D gene is possibly TRBD2 (6 bases). Trimming took 2 bases from V and 10 from J, leaving 12 bases between them. The CDR3 totals 13 residues. CDR1 and CDR2 from the germline V gene are MNHNY and SVGAGI (reference sequence).

This clone was recorded a few times. A much larger clone lies a single base off, so this may be a read error. The rearrangement uses TRBV7-8 and TRBJ2-7, with D uncertain. Trimming cost V 5 bases and J 3 bases, with 5 bases left between them. Germline V lookup: CDR1 SGHVS, CDR2 FQNEAQ. The CDR3 runs 11 residues. The CDR3 loop reads CASSLLYEQYF. The CDR3 region has the DNA TGTGCCAGCAGCCTCCTCTACGAGCAGTACTTC. Full variable domain (missing parts from reference TRBV7-8 and TRBJ2-7): GAGVSQSPRYKVAKRGQDVALRCDPISGHVSLFWYQQALGQGPEFLTYFQNEAQLDKSGLPSDRFFAERPEGSVSTLKIQRTQQEDSAVYLCASSLLYEQYFGPGTRLTVT.

This chain links TRBV14 with TRBJ1-6, with 9 bases identical to TRBD1. Looked up from germline, CDR1 is SGHDN and CDR2 is FVKESK. Unmatched junction bases numbered 6, after V lost 7 bases and J lost 5 bases. The CDR3 is made up of 15 amino acids. The CDR3 DNA follows: TGTGCCAGCACCCCGGGACAGGGACATAATTCACCCCTCCACTTT. As protein: CASTPGQGHNSPLHF. The full variable domain, with the rest looked up from reference TRBV14 and TRBJ1-6, is EAGVTQFPSHSVIEKGQTVTLRCDPISGHDNLYWYRRVMGKEIKFLLHFVKESKQDESGMPNNRFLAERTGGTYSTLKVQPAELEDSGVYFCASTPGQGHNSPLHFGNGTRLTVT.

This clone has just a few counts. The chain employs TRBV28 and TRBJ1-5, with a weak D call TRBD1 (6 bases). Trimming left V 6 bases short and J 4 bases short, with 13 bases between. Germline CDR1 and CDR2: MDHEN and SYDVKM. This CDR3 spans 14 amino acids. This CDR3 is CASSEIQGNQPQHF. In nucleotides, the CDR3 is TGTGCCAGCAGCGAAATACAGGGTAATCAGCCCCAGCATTTT.

The sample holds one count of this clone. The rearrangement joins TRBV6-5 to TRBJ2-1, with 7 nucleotides matching TRBD2. Germline-derived CDR1 and CDR2 are MNHEY and SVGAGI. With 5 bases clipped from V and 4 bases from J, the junction kept 5 bases outside the gene matches. The CDR3 length is 14 residues. The CDR3: CASSPYSGYNEQFF. As DNA, the CDR3 is TGTGCCAGCAGTCCCTATAGCGGGTACAATGAGCAGTTCTTC.

The gene calls are TRBV5-5 and TRBJ2-2; no definite D call. The CDR3 is 15 amino acids. CDR1 is SGHKS and CDR2 is YYEKEE in the germline V gene (reference sequence). Trimming stripped 2 bases from V and 4 bases from J, with 12 bases between. CDR3 protein: CASSFATLPTGELFF. The CDR3 DNA reads as TGTGCCAGCAGCTTCGCGACTCTCCCCACCGGGGAGCTGTTTTTT.

The CDR3 loop reads CASSPGQDYGYTF. The CDR3 DNA reads TGCGCCAGCAGCCCTGGACAGGACTATGGCTACACCTTC. The chain joins TRBV5-1 to TRBJ1-2; 7 positions agree with TRBD1. V lost 4 bases and J lost 3; bases outside the gene matches: 3. Germline assignment: CDR1 SGHRS and CDR2 YFSETQ. CDR3 size: 13 residues.

This clone showed up just a few times. The gene calls are TRBV6-4 and TRBJ1-1, with D possibly matching TRBD1 (6 bases). The CDR3 is 11 residues long. Between the trimmed V and J ends, which lost 4 bases and 9 bases, there was a span of 9 bases. Germline V gene data show CDR1 as MRHNA and CDR2 as SNTAGT. The CDR3 coding sequence is TGTGCCAGCAGTGGTCAGGGGCAAGCTTTCTTT. Translating gives CASSGQGQAFF.

This clone was seen just once. The chain has TRBV15 and TRBJ1-4; D is undetermined. V lost 0 bases and J lost 8, with 10 bases in between. Germline V gives CDR1 LNHNV, CDR2 YYDKDF (reference sequence). The CDR3 sequence is 14 residues long. The CDR3 is CATSRDRGVEKLFF. The DNA of the CDR3 is TGTGCCACCAGCAGAGATCGCGGGGTAGAAAAACTGTTTTTT.